The rows below give T cell receptor beta chains drawn from one sample of a study of OX40 agonist ivuxolimab in advanced cancers. Sequencing was performed with immunoSEQ multiplex PCR; in TCRdb, only in-frame clones are kept and a portion is missing. The table lists 55,000 to 90,000 clones, roughly 85% of them singletons. Here the sequenced sample was CD4+ or CD8+ T cells sorted from blood, taken in a trial of the OX40 agonist ivuxolimab. The source is an adult with an advanced solid tumor such as melanoma, head and neck, liver or kidney cancer. The conserved cysteine and the conserved F or W are not part of the CDR3 here. Each record gives: V gene, J gene, CDR3 length, CDR3 protein.

TRBV10-2	TRBJ2-3	13	ASSRGLAGPDTQY
TRBV10-3	TRBJ2-3	17	AISLNQETSGGAGDTQY
TRBV21-1	TRBJ2-5	18	ASSKALAGGPDADQETQY
TRBV5-4	TRBJ1-4	15	ASSARLPGSANEKLF
TRBV4-1	TRBJ2-7	10	ASSQEGYEQY
TRBV5-4	TRBJ2-3	17	ASSLYTLAGENRGDTQY
TRBV18	TRBJ2-7	11	ASSPGQFYEQY
TRBV29-1	TRBJ1-1	9	SGGQGTEAF
TRBV7-2	TRBJ2-3	13	ASSLQRGSTDTQY
TRBV10-3	TRBJ1-1	13	AISESREGNTEAF
TRBV20-1	TRBJ2-7	9	SAIRDREQY
TRBV4-3	TRBJ2-1	14	ASSQGSQGSVNEQF
TRBV6-5	TRBJ2-7	12	ASSEGGLYYEQY
TRBV5-5	TRBJ1-6	13	ASSLVPGINSPLH
TRBV6-1	TRBJ1-3	13	ASSPRQGPGNTIY
TRBV7-2	TRBJ2-5	15	ASSPDSSGGGGETQY
TRBV9	TRBJ2-3	15	ASSVGPLNTGTDTQY
TRBV11-1	TRBJ1-2	11	ASSPGTRRGYT
TRBV5-1	TRBJ2-1	13	ASSLEGSSYNEQF
TRBV6-5	TRBJ2-7	13	ASSYSRGAGYEQY
TRBV10-3	TRBJ2-5	10	AIKSSEETQY
TRBV7-2	TRBJ2-5	12	ASSRDSNQETQY
TRBV28	TRBJ2-1	13	ASIRAGKGTDEQF
TRBV25-1	TRBJ2-7	14	ASSPSLGQASYEQY
TRBV5-6	TRBJ1-2	10	ASSLLGYGYT
TRBV6-1	TRBJ1-1	9	ASTPGTEAF
TRBV5-4	TRBJ1-1	13	ASSHQQGSDTEAF
TRBV9	TRBJ1-4	14	ASSAGTETTNEKLF
TRBV7-2	TRBJ1-6	11	ASTSGVGSPLH
TRBV29-1	TRBJ2-3	11	SVDGGTSDTQY
TRBV2	TRBJ1-4	12	ASSALQGSEKLF
TRBV6-6	TRBJ2-2	12	ASSYSYRTGELF
TRBV2	-	12	ASRTIGRGYEQY
TRBV29-1	TRBJ2-5	11	SVSKTGSETQY
TRBV4-3	TRBJ1-4	12	ASSQDIVNEKLF
TRBV28	TRBJ1-5	12	ASSFGSRNQPQH
TRBV2	TRBJ1-1	11	ASSEALPTKAF
TRBV6-1	TRBJ2-7	13	ASQGGTGNSYEQY
TRBV6-1	TRBJ2-1	12	ASSLAGVYNEQF
TRBV7-9	TRBJ2-1	17	ASSPPAGAAPVKYNEQF
TRBV2	TRBJ2-2	12	ASSVDGNTGELF
TRBV30	TRBJ2-7	14	AWSPSGLWGHYEQY
TRBV5-6	TRBJ2-5	15	ASSWGGSGGPSETQY
TRBV7-3	TRBJ2-1	15	ASSLGFGQETYNEQF
TRBV15	TRBJ1-4	13	ATSRAGRGDEKLF
TRBV2	TRBJ2-7	9	ASRITYEGY
TRBV6-4	TRBJ2-7	12	ASSDSRSSYEQY
TRBV2	TRBJ2-2	14	ASSAFVQALGGELF
TRBV19	TRBJ1-1	11	ASKGQFNTEAF
TRBV5-4	TRBJ2-5	14	ASSLKQGRGQETQY
TRBV30	TRBJ1-1	11	AWRSRRDTEAF
TRBV7-6	TRBJ2-7	10	ASSLGQGGQY
TRBV4-2	TRBJ1-3	11	ASGGWSRNTIY
TRBV2	TRBJ1-1	9	ASRGYTEAF
TRBV7-6	TRBJ2-2	12	ASSPLRNTGELF
TRBV15	TRBJ2-5	13	ATSSPLAGAETQY
TRBV6-5	TRBJ1-3	12	ASRGTGWGNTIY